Below are 27 T cell receptor beta chains sequenced from a single sample in a study of regulatory T cells in long-lasting Graves disease. For TCR beta, libraries came from iRepertoire HTBI primers and Arm-PCR of CDR3 regions. Using its own MiXCR run on the multiplex PCR reads, TCRdb lists one record per CDR3 protein. This repertoire shows around 450,000 distinct CDR3 sequences, 15% found once; its top ten account for 16%. As to time point: newly diagnosed GD, antithyroid drugs for less than 3 months. Scientists built the TCR library using RNA that was extracted from PBMCs. This sample was also put to use in a study of T cells in Graves' hyperthyroidism and ophthalmopathy.

The sample here was peripheral blood mononuclear cells (PBMCs), taken at new diagnosis, from a patient treated with antithyroid drugs. The receptor set was obtained from a woman in her 30s with Graves disease.

Worth noting for this clonotype: A read error may explain this, as a much larger clone is one base away. The chain couples TRBV12-3 or TRBV12-4 to TRBJ2-1, with D perhaps matching TRBD1 or TRBD2 (5 bases each). V was cut by 5 bases and J by 8 bases, with 16 bases left in between. The CDR3 extends over 14 amino acids. The CDR3 reads CASSPPGTGYEQFF. The CDR3 DNA sequence: TGTGCCAGCAGTCCCCCCGGGACCGGCTATGAGCAGTTCTTC.

This clonotype appeared a few times. The chain employs TRBV5-4 and TRBJ2-3; TRBD2 agrees at 9 bases. The germline V gene encodes CDR1 SGHNT and CDR2 YYREEE (reference sequence). V shed 4 bases and J 5 bases; nucleotides not matched to a gene: 11. The CDR3 has 16 amino acids. This CDR3 reads CASSLRRREGIDTQYF. The DNA of the CDR3 is TGTGCCAGCAGCCTCCGGCGGCGGGAGGGCATAGATACGCAGTATTTT.

There are a few counts of this clonotype. The chain combines TRBV19 with TRBJ1-2, with D tentatively TRBD1 (5 bases). Trimming cost V 4 bases and J 5 bases, with 11 bases left between them. CDR3 length: 13 residues. CDR1 and CDR2 from the germline V gene are LNHDA and SQIVND (reference sequence). CDR3 coding DNA: TGTGCCAGTAGTACGGGACCGCGGTATGGCTACACCTTC. Its translation is CASSTGPRYGYTF.

This clonotype has ten or more counts. The chain couples TRBV11-3 to TRBJ2-3; unclear D gene. The CDR3 spans 13 residues. V shed 1 base and J shed 4 bases, with 6 bases lying between them. Germline CDR1 SGHNT, CDR2 YENEEA. The CDR3 loop reads CASSLGKSDTQYF. The CDR3 DNA sequence: TGTGCCAGCAGCTTAGGAAAGTCAGATACGCAGTATTTT.

The sample holds many counts of this clonotype. V usage is TRBV6-1 and J usage is TRBJ2-7; D remains unclear. V lost 3 bases, J lost 0 bases, and 3 bases lay in between. This CDR3 contains 12 residues. Germline V CDR1 and CDR2: MNHNS, SASEGT. The CDR3 spells CASSDNSYEQYF. The CDR3 DNA sequence: TGTGCCAGCAGTGACAACTCCTACGAGCAGTACTTC.

The rearrangement uses TRBV5-1 and TRBJ1-1; 9 positions match TRBD1. In germline, CDR1 is SGHRS, CDR2 YFSETQ. The CDR3 runs to 15 residues. V lost 0 bases, J lost 6 bases, and 6 bases stayed unmatched. CDR3 coding DNA: TGCGCCAGCAGCTTGGCCGGGACAGGGAGCGCTGAAGCTTTCTTT. Translated, it gives CASSLAGTGSAEAFF.

There are many counts of this clonotype. This chain joins TRBV2 and TRBJ1-5; 10 nucleotides agree with TRBD1. The CDR3 consists of 15 residues. The V gene end was trimmed by 8 bases and the J gene end by 2 bases; junction bases not matched to a gene: 6. In germline, CDR1 is SNHLY, CDR2 FYNNEI. The CDR3 reads CASLGTGEGNQPQHF. CDR3 DNA sequence: TGTGCCAGCCTCGGGACAGGGGAGGGCAATCAGCCCCAGCATTTT. Based on the CDR3 plus reference TRBV2 and TRBJ1-5, the full variable domain is EPEVTQTPSHQVTQMGQEVILRCVPISNHLYFYWYRQILGQKVEFLVSFYNNEISEKSEIFDDQFSVERPDGSNFTLKIRSTKLEDSAMYFCASLGTGEGNQPQHFGDGTRLSIL.

Ten or more counts support this clonotype. This chain uses TRBV12-3 or TRBV12-4 with TRBJ2-2, with 7 bases identical to TRBD2. The CDR3 runs 16 residues. Losses at the gene ends were 3 bases for V and 9 bases for J; bases not matched to a gene: 13. The CDR3 reads CASSFPGLVSAWELFF. CDR3 nucleotides: TGTGCCAGCAGTTTCCCCGGACTAGTTAGCGCCTGGGAGCTGTTTTTT.

This clonotype was observed many times. The rearrangement links TRBV20-1 to TRBJ2-1; TRBD2 might be the D (5 bases). V lost 3 bases and J lost 6, with 21 bases in between. Per germline, CDR1 DFQATT and CDR2 SNEGSKA (reference sequence). This CDR3 has 16 amino acids. This CDR3 is CSARDLTRALGNEQFF. CDR3 DNA: TGCAGTGCTAGGGACCTAACTAGGGCCCTGGGCAATGAGCAGTTCTTC.

This clonotype was detected ten times or more. This chain links TRBV5-1 with TRBJ1-1; no reliable D call. The V end was cut by 1 base, the J end by 1 base, with 11 bases between. Germline assignment: CDR1 SGHRS and CDR2 YFSETQ. The CDR3 extends over 15 amino acids. The DNA for the CDR3 is TGCGCCAGCAGCTTGAGGCAGGCGTCGAACACTGAAGCTTTCTTT. This gives the protein CASSLRQASNTEAFF.

About this clonotype itself: A read error may explain this, as a much larger clone is one base away. The conserved phenylalanine or tryptophan is not found at the CDR3 terminus, so this likely reflects a read error. CDR3: CASTTGGNTEAFL. CDR3 in DNA: TGTGCCAGCACCACTGGCGGGAACACTGAAGCTTTCCTT. The chain links TRBV2 to TRBJ1-1, with D uncertain. Germline loops: CDR1 SNHLY, CDR2 FYNNEI. V lost 7 bases, J lost 1 base, and 10 bases lay in between. The CDR3 spans 13 residues.

V usage is TRBV19 and J usage is TRBJ2-4; a possible D gene is TRBD2 (6 bases). Germline V gives CDR1 LNHDA, CDR2 SQIVND (reference sequence). Deletions cut 6 bases from V and 0 bases from J, with 18 bases between. This CDR3 is built from 17 residues. CDR3 sequence reads: CASRPGGAGLAKNIQYF. The CDR3 DNA reads as TGTGCCAGTAGGCCGGGCGGGGCAGGTCTAGCCAAAAACATTCAGTACTTC.

The table lists this clonotype with many counts. J is TRBJ2-7 and V is TRBV3-1; 7 positions match TRBD2. The CDR3 runs to 15 residues. J lost 3 bases, V lost 1 base, and 6 bases had no gene match. CDR1 is LGHDT, CDR2 YNNKEL, per germline (reference sequence). In nucleotides, the CDR3 is TGTGCCAGCAGCCAAGTGACTAGCCGATACTACGAGCAGTACTTC. Its protein product is CASSQVTSRYYEQYF.

This clonotype has ten or more counts. This CDR3 reads CASSHGGYNEQFF. The CDR3 bases are TGTGCCAGCAGCCATGGGGGTTACAATGAGCAGTTCTTC. The rearrangement links TRBV3-1 to TRBJ2-1, with D perhaps given as TRBD1 or TRBD2 (5 bases each). The CDR3 spans 13 residues. Per germline, CDR1 LGHDT and CDR2 YNNKEL (reference sequence). V lost 3 bases and J lost 4, with 7 bases in between.

This clonotype has a handful of counts. A much larger clone lies one base from this, so it may be a read error. This rearrangement joins TRBV14 to TRBJ2-7; D is undetermined. CDR3 length: 12 amino acids. The germline V and J ends were trimmed by 1 base and 3 bases, with 4 bases remaining between them. CDR1 and CDR2 (germline): SGHDN, FVKESK. CDR3 loop: CASSQARYEQYF. CDR3 bases: TGTGCCAGCAGCCAAGCCCGCTACGAGCAGTACTTC.

V gene TRBV19 combines with J gene TRBJ1-5, with TRBD1 as a possible D gene (5 bases). The germline V gene has CDR1 LNHDA and CDR2 SQIVND (reference sequence). The V and J ends lost 5 bases and 2 bases respectively, with 13 bases between them. The CDR3 runs 15 residues. CDR3 amino acids: CASSLGASGNQPQHF. DNA for the CDR3: TGTGCCAGTAGTTTAGGGGCCTCGGGCAATCAGCCCCAGCATTTT.

This clonotype was observed a few times. This chain links TRBV6-1 with TRBJ2-3; 8 bases map to TRBD2. CDR1 MNHNS and CDR2 SASEGT come from the germline V gene. CDR3 size: 14 residues. V was pared by 6 bases and J by 4 bases, with 6 bases of the junction left unmatched. This chain's CDR3 is CASRTSGSADTQYF. CDR3 nucleotide sequence: TGTGCCAGCAGAACTAGCGGCAGCGCAGATACGCAGTATTTT.

This clonotype showed up just a few times. J is TRBJ2-2 and V is TRBV5-1, with 9 positions matching TRBD1. V gave up 4 bases and J gave up 8 bases; unmatched junction bases: 6. There are 14 residues in the CDR3. From germline, CDR1 is SGHRS and CDR2 YFSETQ. The CDR3 coding sequence is TGCGCCAGCAGCCCGGACAGGGGATTTGGGGAGCTGTTTTTT. It specifies CASSPDRGFGELFF. Together with reference TRBV5-1 and TRBJ2-2, the CDR3 gives the full variable domain: KAGVTQTPRYLIKTRGQQVTLSCSPISGHRSVSWYQQTPGQGLQFLFEYFSETQRNKGNFPGRFSGRQFSNSRSEMNVSTLELGDSALYLCASSPDRGFGELFFGEGSRLTVL.

This clonotype was detected ten times or more. The chain links TRBV28 to TRBJ2-7, with a weak D call TRBD2 (6 bases). The V end was cut by 4 bases, the J end by 0 bases, with 13 bases between. In germline, CDR1 is MDHEN, CDR2 SYDVKM. The CDR3 loop spans 15 amino acids. CDR3 sequence reads: CASSSGGMSSYEQYF. The CDR3 DNA follows: TGTGCCAGCAGTTCCGGCGGGATGAGCTCCTACGAGCAGTACTTC.

This clonotype was detected only once. V is TRBV12-3 or TRBV12-4 and J is TRBJ2-1; 8 nucleotides agree with TRBD2. The V and J ends lost 3 bases and 4 bases, in that order; junction bases with no gene match: 11. The CDR3 runs to 17 residues. CDR3 region: CASSFGRAGASYNEQFF. DNA for the CDR3: TGTGCCAGCAGTTTCGGTCGAGCGGGAGCCTCGTACAATGAGCAGTTCTTC.

Only a few counts were recorded for this clonotype. CDR3 coding DNA: TGTGCCAGCAGCCAAGATGGCCGGCTAGCCATCACAGATACGCAGTATTTT. This gives the protein CASSQDGRLAITDTQYF. This chain links TRBV4-2 with TRBJ2-3, with TRBD2 as a possible D gene (5 bases). This CDR3 contains 17 residues. CDR1 LGHNA and CDR2 YNFKEQ come from the germline V gene. Trimming pared 0 bases from V and 2 bases from J, leaving 15 bases between.

This clonotype was seen many times. The rearrangement uses TRBV11-2 and TRBJ1-1; D is unresolved. Trimming cost V 2 bases and J 0 bases, with 10 bases left between them. The CDR3 length is 15 residues. CDR1 is SGHAT, CDR2 FQNNGV, per germline. The CDR3 DNA follows: TGTGCCAGCAGCTTAATGGGAGCCTTGAACACTGAAGCTTTCTTT. This codes for CASSLMGALNTEAFF.

This clonotype was seen ten or more times. V usage is TRBV3-1 and J usage is TRBJ1-2; D not resolved. Germline loops: CDR1 LGHDT, CDR2 YNNKEL (reference sequence). Trimming took off 2 bases at V and 4 bases at J, with 14 bases between the two ends. CDR3 size: 15 residues. The CDR3 DNA is TGTGCCAGCAGCCAACCCGAAGGGCGGAGCTATGGCTACACCTTC. It encodes CASSQPEGRSYGYTF.

This clonotype has ten or more counts. V and J are TRBV5-6 and TRBJ2-4; tentative D call: TRBD1 (6 bases). Germline V gene data show CDR1 as SGHDT and CDR2 as YYEEEE. Trimming left V 0 bases short and J 3 bases short, with 13 bases between. There are 16 residues in the CDR3. CDR3 coding DNA: TGTGCCAGCAGCTTGGGGCCCCAGGGGTACAAAAACATTCAGTACTTC. Residues: CASSLGPQGYKNIQYF.

The V gene is TRBV29-1, the J gene TRBJ1-1, with TRBD1 identical over 10 bases. In germline, CDR1 is SQVTM, CDR2 ANQGSEA. The CDR3 contains 13 residues. The J segment lost 4 bases and the V segment lost 7 bases, leaving 6 bases of the junction unmatched. The CDR3 reads CSARTGGATEAFF. Here the CDR3 DNA reads TGCAGCGCCAGGACAGGGGGGGCCACTGAAGCTTTCTTT.

In this sample, this clonotype turned up many times. The chain combines TRBV20-1 with TRBJ1-5, with D possibly matching TRBD1 (5 bases). Germline V gene sequence: CDR1 DFQATT, CDR2 SNEGSKA (reference sequence). The V end was cut by 3 bases, the J end by 4 bases, with 13 bases between. This CDR3 spans 14 amino acids. The CDR3, as DNA: TGCAGTGCTAGTGTAGGGGTATTGAATCAGCCCCAGCATTTT. Translating gives CSASVGVLNQPQHF.

In its sample, this clonotype was seen once. A much larger clone is a single base away; this may be a read error. This chain uses TRBV6-9 with TRBJ2-7, with D perhaps given as TRBD1 or TRBD2 (5 bases each). Trimming pared 5 bases from V and 3 bases from J, leaving 14 bases between. CDR3 size: 14 residues. Germline V gene lookup returns CDR1 MNHGY and CDR2 SVAAGI. The CDR3: CASSESGTIYEQYF. The CDR3 DNA follows: TGTGCCAGCAGTGAGTCGGGGACCATCTACGAGCAGTACTTC.